Following are 31 T cell receptor beta chains from one sample sequenced in a study of CD8 T cells in Susac syndrome. It was with random hexamers that 0.5 to 1 ug RNA was reverse transcribed. TCRdb ran MiXCR on the immunoSEQ multiplex PCR reads and lists one entry per CDR3 protein. The sample lists 100,000 to 150,000 distinct CDR3 sequences; around 94% were seen once. The sample comprised CD8+ T cells from PBMCs. The origin of the receptors is a human donor with Susac syndrome.

The V and J genes are TRBV13 and TRBJ2-7; D remains unclear. The CDR3 runs to 14 residues. CDR1 PRHDT and CDR2 FYEKMQ come from the germline V gene (reference sequence). The V end was cut by 0 bases, the J end by 0 bases, with 6 bases between. The CDR3 loop is CASSLGPSSYEQYF. CDR3 sequence (DNA): TGTGCCAGCAGCTTAGGCCCCTCCTCCTACGAGCAGTACTTC.

V usage is TRBV29-1 and J usage is TRBJ2-5, with D possibly TRBD2 on 5 matching bases. Trimming took off 5 bases at V and 0 bases at J, with 13 bases between the two ends. The CDR3 spans 14 residues. CDR1 and CDR2 from the germline V gene are SQVTM and ANQGSEA. The CDR3 DNA is TGCAGCGTTCCGATGGACTTCTACCAAGAGACCCAGTACTTC. Translated: CSVPMDFYQETQYF.

The CDR3 region has the DNA TGTGCCAGTAGTCACGCTAAAGAAGCTTTCTTT. Translated: CASSHAKEAFF. The chain joins TRBV19 to TRBJ1-1; D remains ambiguous. The CDR3 contains 11 residues. Trimming removed 5 bases at V and 8 bases at J, with 9 bases between. Per germline, CDR1 LNHDA and CDR2 SQIVND (reference sequence).

V and J are TRBV20-1 and TRBJ2-7; TRBD2 matches at 7 bases. The CDR3 length is 14 residues. CDR1 is DFQATT and CDR2 is SNEGSKA in the germline V gene (reference sequence). Trimming removed 3 bases from V and 3 bases from J; junction bases left unmatched: 8. The CDR3 bases are TGCAGTGCTAGTGGGGCTAGCGGCCTCTACGAGCAGTACTTC. Translated: CSASGASGLYEQYF.

The chain has TRBV7-9 and TRBJ2-1, with D perhaps matching TRBD1 (6 bases). V lost 4 bases and J lost 6, with 10 bases in between. This CDR3 spans 13 amino acids. Germline loops: CDR1 SEHNR, CDR2 FQNEAQ (reference sequence). The CDR3 DNA reads as TGTGCCAGCAGCTCTCCAGGGGCCAATGAGCAGTTCTTC. Protein: CASSSPGANEQFF.

The rearrangement joins TRBV9 to TRBJ2-3, with TRBD2 matching over 7 bases. Germline trimming cut 0 bases from V and 6 bases from J; bases unmatched to any gene: 7. This CDR3 has 15 amino acids. CDR1 and CDR2 from the germline V gene are SGDLS and YYNGEE. The CDR3 nucleotides are TGTGCCAGCAGCGTAGATCGGGAGGAGGGGGATACGCAGTATTTT. This sequence encodes CASSVDREEGDTQYF.

The genes are TRBV12-3 or TRBV12-4 and TRBJ2-5; D not resolved. CDR3 length: 14 residues. V was clipped by 2 bases and J by 2 bases, with 9 bases between them. The CDR3 DNA follows: TGTGCCAGCAGTTTATGGGTAACTCAAGAGACCCAGTACTTC. Translating gives CASSLWVTQETQYF.

Only one count was recorded for this clonotype. The chain employs TRBV20-1 and TRBJ1-2, with TRBD1 matching over 7 bases. The J segment lost 4 bases and the V segment lost 3 bases, leaving 5 bases of the junction unmatched. The germline V gene has CDR1 DFQATT and CDR2 SNEGSKA (reference sequence). The CDR3 totals 13 residues. Here the CDR3 DNA reads TGCAGTGCTAGGGTGGACAGGCCCTATGGCTACACCTTC. Translation gives CSARVDRPYGYTF.

The chain has TRBV18 and TRBJ1-5; D gene uncertain. V shed 6 bases and J shed 3 bases, with 6 bases lying between them. The CDR3 has 12 residues. The V gene's germline CDR1 is KGHSH and CDR2 LQKENI. The CDR3 sequence: CASSRHNQPQHF. The CDR3 nucleotides read TGTGCCAGCTCCCGACACAATCAGCCCCAGCATTTT.

This chain uses TRBV6-5 with TRBJ1-2; D is unclear. The germline CDR1 and CDR2 sequences are MNHEY and SVGAGI. The length of the CDR3 is 13 residues. Trimming removed 2 bases from V and 8 bases from J, with 12 bases in between. In DNA, the CDR3 is TGTGCCAGCAGTTACGGACTCTCAGTCGGCTACACCTTC. Its protein is CASSYGLSVGYTF.

The rearrangement joins TRBV4-2 to TRBJ2-3; 13 nucleotides align to TRBD2. Germline-derived CDR1 and CDR2 are LGHNA and YNFKEQ. The junction had 9 bases not matched to a gene; V was cut back by 1 base and J by 8 bases. The CDR3 spans 17 residues. The CDR3 here is CASSQAVLAGGPSTQYF. The CDR3 bases are TGTGCCAGCAGCCAAGCCGTACTAGCGGGGGGGCCTAGTACGCAGTATTTT.

V usage is TRBV30 and J usage is TRBJ2-7; a weak D match, TRBD1 (5 bases). Germline V lookup: CDR1 GTSNPN, CDR2 SVGIG (reference sequence). V was cut by 3 bases and J by 2 bases, with 14 bases left in between. The CDR3 extends over 14 amino acids. In DNA form, the CDR3 reads TGTGCCTGGAGGGAACGACAGATAACCTACGAGCAGTACTTC. Residues: CAWRERQITYEQYF.

The rearrangement uses TRBV7-3 and TRBJ2-7; maybe TRBD2 (6 bases). CDR3 length: 17 amino acids. V was pared by 1 base and J by 2 bases, with 18 bases between. In germline, CDR1 is SGHTA, CDR2 FQGTGA. CDR3 coding DNA: TGTGCCAGCAGCTTAATCCCGGCTAGCGCGAACACCTACGAGCAGTACTTC. Its translation is CASSLIPASANTYEQYF.

This clonotype was detected once. This chain connects TRBV7-9 to TRBJ2-7; 8 bases are a match to TRBD2. The CDR3 is made up of 14 amino acids. V lost 5 bases to trimming and J lost 4 bases; unmatched junction nucleotides: 7. Germline V gives CDR1 SEHNR, CDR2 FQNEAQ (reference sequence). CDR3 sequence (DNA): TGTGCCAGCAGCAGGACTAGCTTACCGTACGAGCAGTACTTC. This codes for CASSRTSLPYEQYF.

The rearrangement links TRBV2 to TRBJ2-2, with no clear D. Trimming stripped 5 bases from V and 3 bases from J, with 7 bases between. Germline V gives CDR1 SNHLY, CDR2 FYNNEI. The CDR3 totals 13 residues. The chain's CDR3 is CASSSIDTGELFF. The CDR3 region has the DNA TGTGCCAGCAGTAGTATAGACACCGGGGAGCTGTTTTTT.

This rearrangement joins TRBV21-1 to TRBJ1-4. TRBV21-1 is assigned pseudogene status. The CDR3 length is 16 residues. CDR3 in amino acids: CASRTRHQESNEKLFF. DNA for the CDR3: TGTGCCAGCAGAACGAGGCATCAGGAGAGTAATGAAAAACTGTTTTTT.

J is TRBJ2-6 and V is TRBV4-2, with a weak D call TRBD2 (6 bases). V was cut by 0 bases and J by 3 bases, with 27 bases left in between. Germline CDR1 reads LGHNA; CDR2 reads YNFKEQ. The CDR3 contains 22 residues. CDR3 amino acids: CASSQELGLPGLSSYGANVLTF. CDR3 nucleotides: TGTGCCAGCAGCCAAGAGCTGGGGCTACCGGGACTGAGCTCTTATGGGGCCAACGTCCTGACTTTC.

J is TRBJ2-7 and V is TRBV13; 11 bases line up with TRBD2. Germline V lookup: CDR1 PRHDT, CDR2 FYEKMQ (reference sequence). The CDR3 covers 16 residues. V dropped 1 base and J dropped 6; count of bases not matched to a gene: 8. This CDR3 is CASSLDGSGRAGEQYF. The CDR3 DNA reads as TGTGCCAGCAGCTTAGACGGTAGCGGGAGGGCCGGCGAGCAGTACTTC.

The chain is built from TRBV3-1 and TRBJ2-3; tentatively, D is TRBD2 (7 bases). Germline-derived CDR1 and CDR2 are LGHDT and YNNKEL (reference sequence). V was cut by 1 base and J by 4 bases, with 12 bases left in between. CDR3 size: 15 residues. The CDR3 DNA follows: TGTGCCAGCAGCCAAGTTGGGGGGGCGCCAGATACGCAGTATTTT. This translates into CASSQVGGAPDTQYF.

This rearrangement joins TRBV30 to TRBJ1-4; D is unclear. Trimming cost V 1 base and J 5 bases, with 2 bases left between them. The length of the CDR3 is 11 residues. The germline V gene has CDR1 GTSNPN and CDR2 SVGIG (reference sequence). CDR3 sequence reads: CAWSENEKLFF. The CDR3 DNA follows: TGTGCCTGGAGTGAAAATGAAAAACTGTTTTTT.

This chain joins TRBV12-3 or TRBV12-4 and TRBJ1-1; D ambiguous. V lost 6 bases, J lost 3 bases, and 11 bases lay in between. This CDR3 has 13 residues. CDR3 bases: TGTGCCAGCAGCCAAATTGGCGACACTGAAGCTTTCTTT. Its translation: CASSQIGDTEAFF.

This clonotype appeared a single time. V usage is TRBV7-2 and J usage is TRBJ2-3; D is ambiguous. The CDR3 is 14 residues long. Germline V gene sequence: CDR1 SGHTA, CDR2 FQGNSA. V lost 2 bases to trimming and J lost 0 bases, with 6 bases between them. CDR3 nucleotides: TGTGCCAGCAGCTTACTCAGCAGCACAGATACGCAGTATTTT. This translates into CASSLLSSTDTQYF.

J is TRBJ2-3 and V is TRBV19; D is unresolved. CDR3 length equals 16 residues. CDR1 is LNHDA, CDR2 SQIVND, per germline (reference sequence). V was cut by 7 bases and J by 6 bases, with 23 bases left in between. The CDR3 sequence is CASTAEHAAITDTQYF. The CDR3 nucleotides are TGTGCCAGTACCGCAGAGCATGCTGCTATTACGGATACGCAGTATTTT.

The CDR3 region is CASSLGFSGANVLTF. The CDR3 DNA sequence: TGTGCCAGCAGTTTAGGATTTTCTGGGGCCAACGTCCTGACTTTC. V gene TRBV28 combines with J gene TRBJ2-6, with D unclear. V lost 2 bases and J 1 base, leaving 6 bases between the germline ends. From germline, CDR1 is MDHEN and CDR2 SYDVKM. This CDR3 has 15 amino acids.

This clonotype has only one observation. This sequence joins TRBV12-3 or TRBV12-4 and TRBJ1-1; no clear D gene. Trimming removed 6 bases from V and 4 bases from J, with 18 bases in between. The CDR3 consists of 15 residues. CDR3 in DNA: TGTGCCAGCAGCCCCTCGGGAGGTTCCCTCACTGAAGCTTTCTTT. It translates to CASSPSGGSLTEAFF.

This clonotype has just one count. The rearrangement links TRBV9 to TRBJ2-4; D might be TRBD1 (5 bases). V lost 3 bases and J lost 0, with 10 bases in between. The germline V gene encodes CDR1 SGDLS and CDR2 YYNGEE. The CDR3 loop spans 15 amino acids. CDR3 residues: CASSGGLIAKNIQYF. In DNA, the CDR3 is TGTGCCAGCAGCGGGGGCCTTATAGCCAAAAACATTCAGTACTTC.

The chain recombines TRBV20-1 with TRBJ2-1; the match to TRBD2 covers 8 bases. Germline CDR1 DFQATT, CDR2 SNEGSKA (reference sequence). The CDR3 has 14 residues. J gave up 9 bases and V 1 base, and 8 bases lay outside the gene matches. CDR3 sequence reads: CSARGASGPGEQFF. In DNA, the CDR3 is TGCAGTGCTAGAGGGGCTAGCGGGCCCGGTGAGCAGTTCTTC.

The chain carries TRBV5-1 and TRBJ2-7; D uncertain. Trimming left V 5 bases short and J 4 bases short, with 10 bases between. Germline CDR1 reads SGHRS; CDR2 reads YFSETQ. The CDR3 totals 12 residues. The CDR3 nucleotides read TGCGCCAGCAGTATAAACCCATACGAGCAGTACTTC. Translated, it gives CASSINPYEQYF.

The chain couples TRBV25-1 to TRBJ2-7; possibly TRBD1 or TRBD2 for D (6 bases each). Trimming shortened V by 4 bases and J by 2 bases, and 12 bases separated the two germline ends. There are 14 residues in the CDR3. Germline V gene lookup returns CDR1 MGHDK and CDR2 SYGVNS. The CDR3, as DNA: TGTGCCAGCAGTGGGGGGGACATACCCTACGAGCAGTACTTC. Translating gives CASSGGDIPYEQYF.

V and J are TRBV27 and TRBJ2-3, with a tentative D call TRBD2 (5 bases). Trimming removed 6 bases from V and 2 bases from J, with 12 bases in between. The CDR3 totals 14 residues. Germline loops: CDR1 MNHEY, CDR2 SMNVEV (reference sequence). The chain's CDR3 is CASRPDGNTDTQYF. The CDR3 DNA sequence: TGTGCCAGCAGACCGGACGGGAACACAGATACGCAGTATTTT.

J is TRBJ2-3 and V is TRBV7-3; 8 bases fit TRBD1. CDR3 length: 15 amino acids. The V and J ends lost 3 bases and 6 bases, in that order; junction bases with no gene match: 8. The germline gives CDR1 SGHTA, CDR2 FQGTGA. The CDR3 DNA follows: TGTGCCAGCAGCTTCGGCGCTACAGGGGGGGATACGCAGTATTTT. This sequence encodes CASSFGATGGDTQYF.